Sequencing of this T cell receptor (beta chain) was carried out in a study of beta chain features in type 1 diabetes. At the level of the study: Analysis included around 100 million sorted cells drawn from all samples.

The isolated RNA, all of it, was reverse transcribed, so expressed TCRB transcripts were what got sequenced. Each sample of naive, central memory or regulatory T cells had, on average, about 3.57 million reads. TCRdb keeps only in-frame clones here, not all; method: immunoSEQ multiplex PCR. The profile shows 350,000 to 400,000 clones, roughly 16% of them singletons. Deletions cut 4 bases from V and 4 bases from J, with 14 bases between. Germline lookup yields CDR1 MNHEY and CDR2 SVGAGI. The CDR3 is 14 residues long. This clone has just a few counts. The antigen is not known. General study points: The similarity of naive, central memory and Treg TCRB repertoires appeared greater among patients than among healthy donors. Significant though moderate, a shortening of TCRB CDR3s appeared in all four CD4+ subsets of Type 1 diabetes patients.

Sequencing was done on a sample of naive CD4+ T cells from blood. The sequence came from a woman aged 18 to 35 in good health. This chain joins TRBV6-5 and TRBJ2-7; the D gene is possibly TRBD1 (6 bases). CDR3 protein: CASSSRPGQYEQYF. The CDR3, as DNA: TGTGCCAGCAGTTCCCGCCCAGGACAGTACGAGCAGTACTTC.